The rows below give T cell receptor beta chains drawn from one sample of a study of blood T cell repertoires in COVID-19. Assay used: immunoSEQ multiplex PCR; TCRdb lists only in-frame clones, some missing. The sample records around 200,000 clones, roughly nine tenths being singletons. Sequencing was performed on peripheral blood. The receptors derive from a woman aged 60-75 years with COVID-19, enrolled during active disease. Both conserved end residues are part of each CDR3. The order of the fields is J gene, D gene, clone size, V gene, CDR3 protein, CDR3 DNA. The D gene is left open where the match is weak. Rows give clone size only sometimes, using once, few, many, or a class for an expanded clone.

J gene: TRBJ1-5; D gene: NA; clone size: NA; V gene: TRBV21-1; CDR3 protein: CASSITAHSNQPQHF; CDR3 DNA: TGTGCCAGCAGCATTACAGCCCATAGCAATCAGCCCCAGCATTTT
J gene: TRBJ1-6; D gene: NA; clone size: once; V gene: TRBV19; CDR3 protein: CASSIAQGNNSPLHF; CDR3 DNA: TGTGCCAGTAGTATAGCCCAGGGGAATAATTCACCCCTCCACTTT
J gene: TRBJ1-1; D gene: NA; clone size: NA; V gene: TRBV5-1; CDR3 protein: CASGHRDGTEAFF; CDR3 DNA: TGCGCCAGCGGCCACAGGGATGGCACTGAAGCTTTCTTT
J gene: TRBJ1-6; D gene: NA; clone size: NA; V gene: TRBV24-1; CDR3 protein: CATSAPGNNSPLHF; CDR3 DNA: TGTGCCACCAGTGCGCCAGGGAATAATTCACCCCTCCACTTT
J gene: TRBJ2-3; D gene: NA; clone size: NA; V gene: TRBV5-4; CDR3 protein: CASSLDVVSTDTQYF; CDR3 DNA: TGTGCCAGCAGCTTGGACGTAGTTAGCACAGATACGCAGTATTTT
J gene: TRBJ1-4; D gene: NA; clone size: NA; V gene: TRBV7-9; CDR3 protein: CASSLMAGIEEKLFF; CDR3 DNA: TGTGCCAGCAGCTTAATGGCAGGGATCGAGGAAAAACTGTTTTTT
J gene: TRBJ2-7; D gene: NA; clone size: NA; V gene: TRBV10-2; CDR3 protein: CASSGGLTYEQYF; CDR3 DNA: TGCGCCAGCAGTGGGGGCCTGACCTACGAGCAGTACTTC
J gene: TRBJ2-7; D gene: TRBD2; clone size: NA; V gene: TRBV29-1; CDR3 protein: CSASLAGHSYEQYF; CDR3 DNA: TGCAGCGCCTCCTTAGCGGGACACTCCTACGAGCAGTACTTC
J gene: TRBJ1-1; D gene: NA; clone size: NA; V gene: TRBV30; CDR3 protein: CASRVARTEAFF; CDR3 DNA: TGTGCCTCCAGGGTGGCCAGGACTGAAGCTTTCTTT
J gene: TRBJ1-1; D gene: TRBD1; clone size: NA; V gene: TRBV4-3; CDR3 protein: CASSQTQGVTEAFF; CDR3 DNA: TGCGCCAGCAGCCAAACACAGGGGGTCACTGAAGCTTTCTTT
J gene: TRBJ2-3; D gene: TRBD2; clone size: NA; V gene: TRBV19; CDR3 protein: CASSSGLAGADTQYF; CDR3 DNA: TGTGCCAGTAGTTCTGGACTAGCGGGAGCAGATACGCAGTATTTT
J gene: TRBJ1-1; D gene: NA; clone size: NA; V gene: TRBV10-1; CDR3 protein: CASSETGKTEAFF; CDR3 DNA: TGCGCCAGCAGTGAAACAGGGAAAACTGAAGCTTTCTTT
J gene: TRBJ2-7; D gene: TRBD1; clone size: NA; V gene: TRBV3-1/TRBV3-2; CDR3 protein: CASSRDRGEQYF; CDR3 DNA: TGTGCCAGCAGCCGGGACAGGGGCGAGCAGTACTTC
J gene: TRBJ2-5; D gene: NA; clone size: NA; V gene: TRBV30; CDR3 protein: CAWSHTGNQETQYF; CDR3 DNA: TGTGCCTGGAGCCACACAGGGAATCAAGAGACCCAGTACTTC
J gene: TRBJ2-2; D gene: TRBD2; clone size: NA; V gene: TRBV5-8; CDR3 protein: CASSLEGLVLPGELFF; CDR3 DNA: TGTGCCAGCAGCTTGGAAGGACTAGTTCTCCCCGGGGAGCTGTTTTTT
J gene: TRBJ2-5; D gene: TRBD2; clone size: NA; V gene: TRBV29-1; CDR3 protein: CSVRTSGSGETQYF; CDR3 DNA: TGCAGCGTGAGGACTAGCGGGTCTGGAGAGACCCAGTACTTC
J gene: TRBJ2-7; D gene: TRBD2; clone size: NA; V gene: TRBV19; CDR3 protein: CASSTNRGLGAYEQYF; CDR3 DNA: TGTGCCAGTAGTACTAACCGGGGACTAGGGGCCTACGAGCAGTACTTC
J gene: TRBJ2-2; D gene: NA; clone size: NA; V gene: TRBV5-1; CDR3 protein: CASSLAGNTGELFF; CDR3 DNA: TGCGCCAGCAGCTTGGCGGGGAACACCGGGGAGCTGTTTTTT
J gene: TRBJ1-2; D gene: TRBD1; clone size: NA; V gene: TRBV12-3/TRBV12-4; CDR3 protein: CASSLAGGVGYTF; CDR3 DNA: TGTGCCAGCAGTTTAGCAGGGGGCGTTGGCTACACCTTC
J gene: TRBJ2-7; D gene: TRBD2; clone size: few; V gene: TRBV5-4; CDR3 protein: CASSALAGVSYEQYF; CDR3 DNA: TGTGCCAGCAGCGCCCTAGCGGGAGTGTCCTACGAGCAGTACTTC
J gene: TRBJ2-7; D gene: TRBD1; clone size: NA; V gene: TRBV7-6; CDR3 protein: CASSPWDRGHEQYF; CDR3 DNA: TGTGCCAGCAGCCCCTGGGACAGGGGGCACGAGCAGTACTTC
J gene: TRBJ1-2; D gene: TRBD1; clone size: NA; V gene: TRBV6-5; CDR3 protein: CASRAGDSYGYTF; CDR3 DNA: TGTGCCAGCAGAGCTGGGGACAGTTATGGCTACACCTTC
J gene: TRBJ2-7; D gene: TRBD1; clone size: NA; V gene: TRBV9; CDR3 protein: CASSFLQGALTYEQYF; CDR3 DNA: TGTGCCAGCAGCTTCTTACAGGGGGCCTTAACCTACGAGCAGTACTTC
J gene: TRBJ1-1; D gene: NA; clone size: NA; V gene: TRBV3-1/TRBV3-2; CDR3 protein: CASSQFRDRTEAFF; CDR3 DNA: TGTGCCAGCAGCCAATTCCGGGATCGAACTGAAGCTTTCTTT
J gene: TRBJ1-3; D gene: NA; clone size: NA; V gene: TRBV28; CDR3 protein: CASSLWGGHTPQGSGNTIYF; CDR3 DNA: TGTGCCAGCAGCCTATGGGGGGGACACACGCCCCAGGGATCTGGAAACACCATATATTTT
J gene: TRBJ1-6; D gene: NA; clone size: NA; V gene: TRBV28; CDR3 protein: CASYGGQGWYSPLHF; CDR3 DNA: TGTGCCAGCTACGGGGGGCAGGGGTGGTATTCACCCCTCCACTTT
J gene: TRBJ1-1; D gene: TRBD1; clone size: NA; V gene: TRBV30; CDR3 protein: CAWSSTGGWTEAFF; CDR3 DNA: TGTGCCTGGAGTTCCACAGGGGGCTGGACTGAAGCTTTCTTT
J gene: TRBJ2-1; D gene: TRBD1; clone size: NA; V gene: TRBV10-3; CDR3 protein: CAIRATGNEQFF; CDR3 DNA: TGTGCCATCAGGGCGACAGGGAATGAGCAGTTCTTC
J gene: TRBJ1-1; D gene: NA; clone size: once; V gene: TRBV19; CDR3 protein: CASSMGGALAEAFF; CDR3 DNA: TGTGCCAGTAGTATGGGAGGGGCCTTGGCTGAAGCTTTCTTT
J gene: TRBJ2-5; D gene: TRBD2; clone size: NA; V gene: TRBV9; CDR3 protein: CASSVGLAGGRETQYF; CDR3 DNA: TGTGCCAGCAGCGTAGGGCTAGCGGGAGGGAGGGAGACCCAGTACTTC
J gene: TRBJ2-3; D gene: NA; clone size: once; V gene: TRBV19; CDR3 protein: CASGAVSRGTDTQYF; CDR3 DNA: TGTGCCAGTGGGGCCGTTAGCAGGGGAACAGATACGCAGTATTTT
J gene: TRBJ2-2; D gene: NA; clone size: NA; V gene: TRBV11-3; CDR3 protein: CASSSDESGPPGELFF; CDR3 DNA: TGTGCCAGCAGCTCCGACGAGTCAGGGCCCCCCGGGGAGCTGTTTTTT
J gene: TRBJ2-7; D gene: TRBD2; clone size: many; V gene: TRBV27; CDR3 protein: CASSTFYGAGTSGRSYEQYF; CDR3 DNA: TGTGCCAGCAGCACTTTTTATGGTGCTGGGACTAGCGGGAGATCCTACGAGCAGTACTTC